Each of the 10 T cell receptor beta chains below was sequenced from the same sample in a study of CD4 T cells in relation to SARS-CoV-2 and coronaviruses (dated by TCRdb to about 2021). No antigen is known for these receptors. The protocol used for the library was the immunoSEQ multiplex PCR assay. Here the immuneACCESS table is served through TCRdb, limited to in-frame sequences with V and J called. Missing clones are a known gap in these copies; in checked studies unresolved V genes cover under half, and the rest lacks a known reason. The sample table shows more than 25,000 clones, and more than 75% are seen once. The ten biggest clones cover about 15% of the sample. CD4+ T cells from unexposed donors were collected before the COVID-19 pandemic (2011-2018). After approximately 11 days of culture, CD4+ T cells were isolated with the EasySep CD4+ T cell isolation kit. Sequencing was carried out using CD4+ T cells from PBMCs, cultured in vitro. The receptors stem from a human donor in good health.

The J gene is TRBJ2-2, the V gene TRBV2, with 8 bases identical to TRBD2. The CDR3 has 14 amino acids. Germline CDR1 SNHLY, CDR2 FYNNEI. Losses at the gene ends were 8 bases for V and 5 bases for J; bases not matched to a gene: 7. CDR3 loop: CASYSGGGTGELFF. CDR3 DNA sequence: TGTGCCAGCTATTCCGGGGGGGGGACCGGGGAGCTGTTTTTT. Together with reference TRBV2 and TRBJ2-2, the CDR3 gives the full variable domain: EPEVTQTPSHQVTQMGQEVILRCVPISNHLYFYWYRQILGQKVEFLVSFYNNEISEKSEIFDDQFSVERPDGSNFTLKIRSTKLEDSAMYFCASYSGGGTGELFFGEGSRLTVL.

This clone was observed a single time. This chain joins TRBV6-4 and TRBJ1-3, with D perhaps TRBD1 (5 bases). Looked up from germline, CDR1 is MRHNA and CDR2 is SNTAGT. The CDR3 contains 15 residues. Trimming took 6 bases from V and 4 from J, leaving 16 bases between them. The CDR3 DNA sequence: TGTGCCAGCAGCTTGACAGCTTCGGCCGGAAACACCATATATTTT. It codes for CASSLTASAGNTIYF.

This chain connects TRBV19 to TRBJ2-6, with 10 bases identical to TRBD1. Germline V gene sequence: CDR1 LNHDA, CDR2 SQIVND (reference sequence). The CDR3 length is 17 residues. V gave up 10 bases and J gave up 1 base; unmatched junction bases: 10. Here the CDR3 reads CATGTGDRGSGANVLTF. In DNA, the CDR3 is TGTGCCACTGGAACTGGGGACAGGGGATCTGGGGCCAACGTCCTGACTTTC.

The gene calls are TRBV5-4 and TRBJ2-1, with 10 bases aligning to TRBD2. The CDR3 is made up of 14 amino acids. Germline V gives CDR1 SGHNT, CDR2 YYREEE (reference sequence). Germline trimming cut 3 bases from V and 6 bases from J; bases unmatched to any gene: 3. The DNA for the CDR3 is TGTGCCAGCAGCTATGGACTAGCGGTCAATGAGCAGTTCTTC. It translates to CASSYGLAVNEQFF.

The chain combines TRBV10-3 with TRBJ1-1; D remains unclear. Germline V CDR1 and CDR2: ENHRY, SYGVKD. Trimming took 3 bases from V and 5 from J, leaving 19 bases between them. This CDR3 region has 16 residues. CDR3 sequence (DNA): TGTGCCATCAGTGATTCACCGGGCCGCCAAGGGACTGAAGCTTTCTTT. This sequence encodes CAISDSPGRQGTEAFF.

This clone was picked up a small number of times. This rearrangement joins TRBV7-9 to TRBJ1-1; no firm D call. The CDR3 is 15 amino acids. Deletions cut 0 bases from V and 5 bases from J, with 13 bases between. Germline assignment: CDR1 SEHNR and CDR2 FQNEAQ (reference sequence). This CDR3 reads CASSLALSGNTEAFF. Here the CDR3 DNA reads TGTGCCAGCAGCTTAGCGTTAAGTGGGAATACTGAAGCTTTCTTT.

This sequence joins TRBV5-6 and TRBJ2-7, with D perhaps matching TRBD1 (5 bases). CDR1 SGHDT and CDR2 YYEEEE come from the germline V gene. The CDR3 consists of 13 residues. The ends were cut back, 7 bases at V and 2 bases at J, with 13 bases in the middle. The CDR3 DNA is TGTGCCAGCCAGGGTTCCGGAACCTACGAGCAGTACTTC. Translated, it gives CASQGSGTYEQYF.

The chain uses TRBV7-6 and TRBJ1-1; possibly TRBD1 for D (5 bases). Germline loops: CDR1 SGHVS, CDR2 FNYEAQ. V lost 7 bases and J lost 0, with 9 bases in between. The CDR3 is 13 residues long. The CDR3 spells CASIDSMNTEAFF. The CDR3 nucleotides read TGTGCCAGCATCGACAGCATGAACACTGAAGCTTTCTTT.

The V call is TRBV6-1, the J call TRBJ2-7, with unresolved D. The CDR3 is made up of 12 amino acids. V was clipped by 2 bases and J by 3 bases, with 5 bases between them. Germline CDR1 and CDR2: MNHNS and SASEGT. CDR3 sequence (DNA): TGTGCCAGCAGTGAATTGGGCTACGAGCAGTACTTC. This codes for CASSELGYEQYF.

The V and J genes are TRBV5-1 and TRBJ1-4; TRBD1 might be the D (5 bases). The CDR3 totals 15 residues. V was pared by 3 bases and J by 6 bases, with 15 bases between. CDR1 and CDR2 from the germline V gene are SGHRS and YFSETQ. The CDR3 DNA reads TGCGCCAGCAGCTGGACCGGGGGGTTCGATGAAAAACTGTTTTTT. Its translation is CASSWTGGFDEKLFF. Supplemented by reference TRBV5-1 and TRBJ1-4, the full variable domain reads KAGVTQTPRYLIKTRGQQVTLSCSPISGHRSVSWYQQTPGQGLQFLFEYFSETQRNKGNFPGRFSGRQFSNSRSEMNVSTLELGDSALYLCASSWTGGFDEKLFFGSGTQLSVL.